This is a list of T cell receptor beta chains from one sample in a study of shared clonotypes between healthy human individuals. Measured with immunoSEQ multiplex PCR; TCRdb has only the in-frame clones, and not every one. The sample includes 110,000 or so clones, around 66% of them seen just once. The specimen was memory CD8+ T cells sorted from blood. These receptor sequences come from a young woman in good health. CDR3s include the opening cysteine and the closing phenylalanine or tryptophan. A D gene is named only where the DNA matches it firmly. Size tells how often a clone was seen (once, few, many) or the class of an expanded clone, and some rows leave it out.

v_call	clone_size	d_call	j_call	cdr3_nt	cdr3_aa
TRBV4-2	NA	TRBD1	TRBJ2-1	TGTGCCAGCAGCCAAGATCCGACAGGGGCCAATGAGCAGTTCTTC	CASSQDPTGANEQFF
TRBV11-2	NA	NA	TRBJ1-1	TGTGCCAGCAGCCACTCCAGTGACACCTACTCTGACACTGAAGCTTTCTTT	CASSHSSDTYSDTEAFF
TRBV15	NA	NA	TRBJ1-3	TGTGCCACCAGCGTCTATGGGATCTCTGGAAACACCATATATTTT	CATSVYGISGNTIYF
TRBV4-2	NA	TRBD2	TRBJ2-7	TGTGCCAGCAGCCAGGACCATAGCGGGAGGCCAGTCGAGCAGTACTTC	CASSQDHSGRPVEQYF
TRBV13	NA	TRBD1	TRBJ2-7	TGTGCCAGTAAGGGGGCCTCGGGTGCCGAGCAGTACTTC	CASKGASGAEQYF
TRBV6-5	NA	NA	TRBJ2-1	TGTGCCAGCAGTTATATTAGCGCCCACAATGAGCAGTTCTTC	CASSYISAHNEQFF
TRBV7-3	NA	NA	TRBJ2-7	TGTGCCAGCAGCCTGAGTCGACTTCGGCCCCCCTACGAGCAGTACTTC	CASSLSRLRPPYEQYF
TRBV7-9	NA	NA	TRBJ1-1	TGTGCCCTACTGATGAACACTGAAGCTTTCTTT	CALLMNTEAFF
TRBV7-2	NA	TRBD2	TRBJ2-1	TGTGCCAGCAGCTTAGACCGAGTGGCGGGAGAATTTTACAATGAGCAGTTCTTC	CASSLDRVAGEFYNEQFF
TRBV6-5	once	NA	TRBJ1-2	TGTGCCAGCAGTTTTACGGAGGCCCCCTATGGCTACACCTTC	CASSFTEAPYGYTF
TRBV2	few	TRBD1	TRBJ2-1	TGTGCCAGCAGTGCGGGACAGACGTCCTACAATGAGCAGTTCTTC	CASSAGQTSYNEQFF
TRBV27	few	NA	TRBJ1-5	TGTGCCAGCAAAGGGGTGAATCAGCCCCAGCATTTT	CASKGVNQPQHF
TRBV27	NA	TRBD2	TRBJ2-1	TGTGCCAGCAGTTTAGCTCGGACTAGTGGTCATGAGCAGTTCTTC	CASSLARTSGHEQFF
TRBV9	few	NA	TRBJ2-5	TGTGCCAGCAGCGTAGGACGGAGCTGGGAGACCCAGTACTTC	CASSVGRSWETQYF
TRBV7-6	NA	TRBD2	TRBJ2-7	TGTGCCAGCAGCTACACTAGCGGGGGGGGTGACGAGCAGTACTTC	CASSYTSGGGDEQYF
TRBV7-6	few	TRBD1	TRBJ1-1	TGTGCCAGCAGCTTACCCACAGGGGCCGGGAACACTGAAGCTTTCTTT	CASSLPTGAGNTEAFF
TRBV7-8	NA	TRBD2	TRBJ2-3	TGTGCCAGCAGCTTAGACTGGACTAGCGGGAGGGCAGATACGCAGTATTTT	CASSLDWTSGRADTQYF
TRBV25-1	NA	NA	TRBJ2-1	TGTGCCAGCAGTGACCCGACTAGGAATGAGCAGTTCTTC	CASSDPTRNEQFF
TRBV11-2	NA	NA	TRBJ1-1	TGTGCCAGCAGCACCCGTGGGAGTGAGACTGAAGCTTTCTTT	CASSTRGSETEAFF
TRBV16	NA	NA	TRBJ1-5	TGTGCCAGCAGCCCCACTTGGGGCAACCAGCCCCAGCATTTT	CASSPTWGNQPQHF
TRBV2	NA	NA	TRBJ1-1	TGTGCCAGCAGTGATTCCGAGGGGGGCATGAACACTGAAGCTTTCTTT	CASSDSEGGMNTEAFF
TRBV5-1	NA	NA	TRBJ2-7	TGCGCCAGCAGCTTTAGAGGGGTACCCTACGAGCAGTACTTC	CASSFRGVPYEQYF
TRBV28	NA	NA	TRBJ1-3	TGTGCCAGCAGTTTTAATAGGGGCGTGGAACCTGGGTCTGGAAACACCATATATTTT	CASSFNRGVEPGSGNTIYF
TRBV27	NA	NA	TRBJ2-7	TGTGCCAGCAGTTCCCACAGGGTCGGCGTCTTCTCCTTCTACGAGCAGTACTTC	CASSSHRVGVFSFYEQYF
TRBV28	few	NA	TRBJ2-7	TGTGCCAGCAGTTTCACCCGATACGTCTCCGAGCAGTACTTC	CASSFTRYVSEQYF
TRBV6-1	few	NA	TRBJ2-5	TGTGCCAGCCAGGAACCGCCCTGGGAGGAGACCCAGTACTTC	CASQEPPWEETQYF
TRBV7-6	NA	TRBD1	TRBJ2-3	TGTGCCAGCAGCCTGGGACAGGGGATCGCTGATACGCAGTATTTT	CASSLGQGIADTQYF
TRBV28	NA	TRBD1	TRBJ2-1	TGTGCCAGCAGTTTATATGGGGACAGGGACAATGAGCAGTTCTTC	CASSLYGDRDNEQFF
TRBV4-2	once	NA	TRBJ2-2	TGTGCCAGCAGCCAACTTCAGAAGACCGGGGAGCTGTTTTTT	CASSQLQKTGELFF